This TCR beta chain was captured in a study of OX40 agonist ivuxolimab in advanced cancers. The CDR3 spans 15 residues. V gave up 5 bases and J gave up 3 bases, with 14 bases separating them. Germline CDR1 is LNHDA and CDR2 is SQIVND (reference sequence). Data came from immunoSEQ multiplex PCR; TCRdb stores just in-frame clones and leaves some out. The repertoire consists of some 66,000 clones, with about nine tenths occurring once and the leading ten covering around 0.53%. The genes are TRBV19 and TRBJ1-5; D is possibly TRBD1 (6 bases). The sample in question was CD4+ or CD8+ T cells sorted from blood, obtained in a trial of the OX40 agonist ivuxolimab. The source of this sequence is an adult with an advanced solid tumor such as melanoma, head and neck, liver or kidney cancer. The CDR3 sequence is CASSSTTGYNQPQHF. CDR3 bases: TGTGCCAGTAGTTCCACTACAGGGTACAATCAGCCCCAGCATTTT.